The next 24 T cell receptor beta chains were all read from a single sample in a study of T cells after yellow fever vaccination. TCRdb passed the 5' RACE reads through MiXCR, listing each CDR3 protein once. The sample has 55,000 or so distinct CDR3 sequences; approximately 6.6% are singletons. The sample consisted of CD8+ T cells not binding an NS4B(214-222) dextramer, sorted from PBMCs, taken around 45 days after the first yellow fever vaccination. Receptor source: a man aged 18 to 30 who received the YFV17D yellow fever vaccine.

This clonotype was counted at least ten times. The chain joins TRBV4-3 to TRBJ2-1; D unclear. The CDR3 loop spans 15 amino acids. Trimming removed 6 bases at V and 15 bases at J, with 27 bases between. Germline assignment: CDR1 LGHNA and CDR2 YSLEER. The CDR3 nucleotides are TGCGCCAGCAGACTAACTGCTCCGTGGAAGTCCCCTCGGTTCTTC. Amino acid sequence: CASRLTAPWKSPRFF.

Many counts were recorded for this clonotype. The chain carries TRBV6-1 and TRBJ2-6; D unclear. Germline V gene sequence: CDR1 MNHNS, CDR2 SASEGT. The CDR3 loop spans 16 amino acids. This CDR3 is CAVFPGRFSGANVLTF. CDR3 DNA sequence: TGTGCGGTGTTCCCAGGACGGTTCTCTGGGGCCAACGTCCTGACTTTC.

This clonotype was observed many times. The chain uses TRBV6-5 and TRBJ1-1; 9 nucleotides line up with TRBD1. V lost 4 bases to trimming and J lost 5 bases; unmatched junction nucleotides: 5. Germline values: CDR1 MNHEY, CDR2 SVGAGI. The CDR3 covers 14 residues. This CDR3 reads CASSSTGGWTEAFF. The DNA of the CDR3 is TGTGCCAGCAGTTCAACAGGGGGCTGGACTGAAGCTTTCTTT.

This clonotype was found a few times. The chain has TRBV12-3 or TRBV12-4 and TRBJ1-3; D ambiguous. The V gene lost 6 bases and the J gene lost 3 bases, with 6 bases spanning the gap. CDR3 length equals 12 residues. The CDR3 loop reads CASSFSGNTIYF. CDR3 sequence (DNA): TGTGCCAGCAGCTTTAGTGGAAACACCATATATTTT.

The V call is TRBV11-2, the J call TRBJ2-5; D possibly corresponds to TRBD2 (6 bases). The CDR3 sequence is 16 residues long. Trimming took 3 bases from V and 5 from J, leaving 19 bases between them. The germline V gene has CDR1 SGHAT and CDR2 FQNNGV. For the CDR3, the DNA is TGTGCCAGCAGCTTGGCGCCGAGTGGGGGGATGGAGACCCAGTACTTC. As protein: CASSLAPSGGMETQYF.

The J gene is TRBJ1-2, the V gene TRBV5-5, with TRBD1 matching over 7 bases. Trimming cost V 0 bases and J 3 bases; bases outside gene matches: 2. Germline assignment: CDR1 SGHKS and CDR2 YYEKEE (reference sequence). CDR3 length: 14 residues. The CDR3 sequence is CASSLDRGHYGYTF. The CDR3 DNA sequence: TGTGCCAGCAGCTTGGACAGGGGTCACTATGGCTACACCTTC. The entire variable domain, with the rest obtained from reference TRBV5-5 and TRBJ1-2, is as follows: DAGVTQSPTHLIKTRGQQVTLRCSPISGHKSVSWYQQVLGQGPQFIFQYYEKEERGRGNFPDRFSARQFPNYSSELNVNALLLGDSALYLCASSLDRGHYGYTFGSGTRLTVV.

This clonotype was counted between two and nine times. The chain links TRBV6-1 to TRBJ1-5, with D hard to call. Germline lookup yields CDR1 MNHNS and CDR2 SASEGT. Trimming left V 6 bases short and J 6 bases short, with 15 bases between. CDR3 size: 14 residues. CDR3 nucleotide sequence: TGTGCCAGCAGCCCTCTCGGATCGAGTCAGCCCCAGCATTTT. Translating gives CASSPLGSSQPQHF.

In this sample, this clonotype is medium-sized. The J gene is TRBJ1-4, the V gene TRBV27, with no clear D. The CDR3 contains 15 residues. The V gene's germline CDR1 is MNHEY and CDR2 SMNVEV (reference sequence). The V end was cut by 3 bases, the J end by 5 bases, with 13 bases between. CDR3: CASSFMPDRNEKLFF. The CDR3 DNA reads TGTGCCAGCAGTTTCATGCCAGACCGAAATGAAAAACTGTTTTTT.

The genes are TRBV5-5 and TRBJ1-4; TRBD1 matches at 9 bases. CDR1 SGHKS and CDR2 YYEKEE come from the germline V gene (reference sequence). The CDR3 covers 14 residues. After removal of 4 bases from V and 7 bases from J, the junction contained 5 bases not matched to a gene. The CDR3: CASSLQGAPEKLFF. CDR3 DNA sequence: TGTGCCAGCAGCCTACAGGGGGCACCTGAAAAACTGTTTTTT.

This chain joins TRBV5-1 and TRBJ1-2, with a tentative D call TRBD1 (6 bases). CDR1 is SGHRS, CDR2 YFSETQ, per germline. Trimming removed 4 bases at V and 4 bases at J, with 20 bases between. This CDR3 contains 16 residues. The CDR3 sequence: CASSGRDTTLAYGYTF. The CDR3 coding sequence is TGCGCCAGCAGCGGGAGGGACACCACCCTCGCCTATGGCTACACCTTC.

The sample holds a few counts of this clonotype. The chain is built from TRBV15 and TRBJ2-1; 8 bases match TRBD1. V dropped 3 bases and J dropped 5; count of bases not matched to a gene: 12. Germline V lookup: CDR1 LNHNV, CDR2 YYDKDF (reference sequence). The CDR3 consists of 17 residues. In nucleotides, the CDR3 is TGTGCCACCAGCAGGCCCCAGTTCGGGACAGGTAACAATGAGCAGTTCTTC. It encodes CATSRPQFGTGNNEQFF.

This clonotype has ten or more counts. The chain is built from TRBV10-3 and TRBJ1-2; D is undetermined. Germline V gene data show CDR1 as ENHRY and CDR2 as SYGVKD. Trimming stripped 0 bases from V and 0 bases from J, with 8 bases between. This CDR3 has 15 amino acids. CDR3 bases: TGTGCCATCAGTGAGTCGGGCAAAGCTAACTATGGCTACACCTTC. Its translation is CAISESGKANYGYTF.

This clonotype has a count of ten or more. This chain connects TRBV4-1 to TRBJ2-1; no definite D call. Germline V gene lookup returns CDR1 MGHRA and CDR2 YSYEKL. This CDR3 has 11 residues. With 1 base removed from V and 9 bases from J, the gap between germline ends came to 4 bases. CDR3 DNA sequence: TGCGCCAGCAGCCAAGGGACTGAGCAGTTCTTC. As protein: CASSQGTEQFF.

Many counts were recorded for this clonotype. This chain joins TRBV4-1 and TRBJ2-4; D is possibly TRBD1 (5 bases). V dropped 3 bases and J dropped 7 bases, with 16 bases sitting between them. In germline, CDR1 is MGHRA, CDR2 YSYEKL. This CDR3 has 15 residues. The CDR3 loop reads CASSHINGARNIQYF. For the CDR3, the DNA is TGCGCCAGCAGCCACATCAATGGGGCGCGGAACATTCAGTACTTC.

This clonotype was observed at least ten times. The CDR3 DNA sequence: TGTGCCAGCAGTCCACCCTATCGGGGGCAGGTCTTAGAGCAGTACGTC. This gives the protein CASSPPYRGQVLEQYV. V gene TRBV28 combines with J gene TRBJ2-7, with D possibly called TRBD1 or TRBD2 (6 bases each). Trimming took off 5 bases at V and 7 bases at J, with 24 bases between the two ends. CDR3 length equals 16 residues. Per the germline V gene, CDR1 is MDHEN and CDR2 is SYDVKM.

The chain links TRBV7-3 to TRBJ2-2, with 7 bases that match TRBD1. V trimming: 6 bases; J trimming: 0 bases; junction bases outside the gene matches: 4. CDR1 and CDR2 (germline): SGHTA, FQGTGA. The CDR3 loop spans 15 amino acids. The DNA of the CDR3 is TGTGCCAGCAGACGGGACAGTACGAACACCGGGGAGCTGTTTTTT. Translated, it gives CASRRDSTNTGELFF.

In this sample, this clonotype turned up many times. Here the CDR3 DNA reads TGTGCCAGCAGTTTTGGTTCCGGGGCAGGTGAGCAGTTCTTC. Translating gives CASSFGSGAGEQFF. The rearrangement uses TRBV12-3 or TRBV12-4 and TRBJ2-1; tentatively, D is TRBD1 or TRBD2 (5 bases each). The CDR3 is 14 amino acids. V lost 3 bases and J 9 bases, leaving 15 bases between the germline ends.

This clonotype was seen a few times. The chain combines TRBV13 with TRBJ1-2; tentatively, D is TRBD1 (6 bases). V shed 3 bases and J shed 6 bases, with 14 bases lying between them. The CDR3 spans 14 residues. Germline V gives CDR1 PRHDT, CDR2 FYEKMQ (reference sequence). Here the CDR3 reads CASSFGQPWDGYTF. DNA for the CDR3: TGTGCCAGCAGCTTTGGACAGCCCTGGGATGGCTACACCTTC.

This clonotype was counted many times. The chain recombines TRBV5-1 with TRBJ2-7; D possibly corresponds to TRBD2 (7 bases). The V end was cut by 1 base, the J end by 4 bases, with 18 bases between. The CDR3 is 16 residues long. Germline CDR1 and CDR2: SGHRS and YFSETQ. The CDR3 DNA reads as TGCGCCAGCAGCTTGAGGAGGCGGGGGCAATTATACGAGCAGTACTTC. Translation: CASSLRRRGQLYEQYF.

This clonotype has only a few counts. The chain carries TRBV19 and TRBJ2-2; TRBD1 matches at 7 bases. V trimming: 8 bases; J trimming: 0 bases; junction bases outside the gene matches: 3. The length of the CDR3 is 14 residues. Germline V lookup: CDR1 LNHDA, CDR2 SQIVND (reference sequence). The CDR3 sequence: CASGDSPNTGELFF. CDR3 sequence (DNA): TGTGCCAGTGGGGACAGTCCGAACACCGGGGAGCTGTTTTTT. The entire variable domain, with the rest obtained from reference TRBV19 and TRBJ2-2, is as follows: DGGITQSPKYLFRKEGQNVTLSCEQNLNHDAMYWYRQDPGQGLRLIYYSQIVNDFQKGDIAEGYSVSREKKESFPLTVTSAQKNPTAFYLCASGDSPNTGELFFGEGSRLTVL.

This clonotype was recorded many times. The chain has TRBV7-2 and TRBJ2-7; weak D call: TRBD1 (6 bases). The germline CDR1 and CDR2 sequences are SGHTA and FQGNSA. Trimming shortened V by 5 bases and J by 4 bases, and 15 bases separated the two germline ends. The CDR3 is 14 residues long. The CDR3 loop is CASSPNSGVYEQYV. In DNA form, the CDR3 reads TGTGCCAGCAGCCCAAACTCAGGGGTTTACGAGCAGTACGTC.

Many counts were recorded for this clonotype. The J gene is TRBJ2-3, the V gene TRBV7-9, with 7 nucleotides matching TRBD1. Trimming at V came to 5 bases and at J to 6 bases, leaving 14 bases not matched to a gene. The CDR3 is 16 residues long. Germline V gene lookup returns CDR1 SEHNR and CDR2 FQNEAQ (reference sequence). CDR3 loop: CASSAITSQQGDTQYF. The CDR3 DNA sequence: TGTGCCAGCAGCGCAATAACAAGCCAACAGGGGGATACGCAGTATTTT. The complete variable domain, with remaining parts taken from reference TRBV7-9 and TRBJ2-3, reads DTGVSQNPRHKITKRGQNVTFRCDPISEHNRLYWYRQTLGQGPEFLTYFQNEAQLEKSRLLSDRFSAERPKGSFSTLEIQRTEQGDSAMYLCASSAITSQQGDTQYFGPGTRLTVL.

This clonotype occurred many times. The chain couples TRBV4-2 to TRBJ2-2, with D perhaps TRBD2 (6 bases). The CDR3 spans 15 residues. Germline assignment: CDR1 LGHNA and CDR2 YNFKEQ. The V end was cut by 2 bases, the J end by 3 bases, with 10 bases between. CDR3 DNA sequence: TGTGCCAGCAGCCAACCACGGGAGCACACCGGGGAGCTGTTTTTT. Translated, it gives CASSQPREHTGELFF.

The V gene is TRBV4-3, the J gene TRBJ1-1, with 7 bases that match TRBD1. This CDR3 region has 13 residues. The J segment lost 11 bases and the V segment lost 5 bases, leaving 11 bases of the junction unmatched. Per the germline V gene, CDR1 is LGHNA and CDR2 is YSLEER. The CDR3 DNA reads TGCGCCAGCAGCTTCGGGCTAGGGGGCGAGGCTTTCTTT. Translating it yields CASSFGLGGEAFF.